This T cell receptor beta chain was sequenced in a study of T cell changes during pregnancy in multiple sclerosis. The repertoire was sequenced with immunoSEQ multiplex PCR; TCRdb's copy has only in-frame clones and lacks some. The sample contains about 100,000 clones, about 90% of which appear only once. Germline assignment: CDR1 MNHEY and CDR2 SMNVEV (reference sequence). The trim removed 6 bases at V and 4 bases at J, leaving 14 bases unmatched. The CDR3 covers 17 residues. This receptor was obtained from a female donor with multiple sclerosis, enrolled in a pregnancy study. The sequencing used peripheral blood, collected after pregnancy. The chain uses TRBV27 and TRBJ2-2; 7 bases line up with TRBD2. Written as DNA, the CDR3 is TGTGCCAGCAGCCTGAGTAAGACTAGCTCGGGCACCGGGGAGCTGTTTTTT. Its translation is CASSLSKTSSGTGELFF.